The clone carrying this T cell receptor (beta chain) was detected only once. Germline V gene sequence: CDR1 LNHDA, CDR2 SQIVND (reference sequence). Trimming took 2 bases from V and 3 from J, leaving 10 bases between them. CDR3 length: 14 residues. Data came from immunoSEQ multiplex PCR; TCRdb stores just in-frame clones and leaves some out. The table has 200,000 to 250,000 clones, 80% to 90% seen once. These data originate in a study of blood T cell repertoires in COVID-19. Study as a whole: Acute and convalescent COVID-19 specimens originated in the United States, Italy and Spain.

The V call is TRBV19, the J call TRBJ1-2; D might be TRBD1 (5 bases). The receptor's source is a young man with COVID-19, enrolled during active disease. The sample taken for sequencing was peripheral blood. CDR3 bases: TGTGCCAGTAGTATACTGGGGGGTGACTATGGCTACACCTTC. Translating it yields CASSILGGDYGYTF.